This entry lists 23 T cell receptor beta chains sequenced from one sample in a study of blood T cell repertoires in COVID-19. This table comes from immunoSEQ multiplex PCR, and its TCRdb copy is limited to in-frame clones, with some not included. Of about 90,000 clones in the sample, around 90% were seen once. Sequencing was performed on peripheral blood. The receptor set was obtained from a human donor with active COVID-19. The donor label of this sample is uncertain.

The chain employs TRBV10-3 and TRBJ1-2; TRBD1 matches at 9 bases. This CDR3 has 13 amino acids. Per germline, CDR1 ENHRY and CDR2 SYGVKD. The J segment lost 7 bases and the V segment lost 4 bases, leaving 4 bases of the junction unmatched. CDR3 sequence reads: CAISAGTGSGYTF. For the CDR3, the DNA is TGTGCCATCAGTGCCGGGACAGGGAGTGGCTACACCTTC.

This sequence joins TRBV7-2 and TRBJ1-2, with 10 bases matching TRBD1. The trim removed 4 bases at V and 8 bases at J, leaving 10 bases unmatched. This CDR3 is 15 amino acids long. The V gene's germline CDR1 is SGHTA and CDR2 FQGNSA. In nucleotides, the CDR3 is TGTGCCAGCAGCTCTCGACAGGGGGCAACGGAAGGCTACACCTTC. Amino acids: CASSSRQGATEGYTF.

DNA of the CDR3: TGTGCCACCAGCAATAGCGGGGGACTATTCTTAGATACGCAGTATTTT. This encodes CATSNSGGLFLDTQYF. V gene TRBV15 combines with J gene TRBJ2-3; 9 bases map to TRBD2. Unmatched junction bases numbered 10, after V lost 4 bases and J lost 5 bases. This CDR3 has 16 amino acids. The germline V gene has CDR1 LNHNV and CDR2 YYDKDF (reference sequence). The complete variable domain, with remaining parts taken from reference TRBV15 and TRBJ2-3, reads DAMVIQNPRYQVTQFGKPVTLSCSQTLNHNVMYWYQQKSSQAPKLLFHYYDKDFNNEADTPDNFQSRRPNTSFCFLDIRSPGLGDTAMYLCATSNSGGLFLDTQYFGPGTRLTVL.

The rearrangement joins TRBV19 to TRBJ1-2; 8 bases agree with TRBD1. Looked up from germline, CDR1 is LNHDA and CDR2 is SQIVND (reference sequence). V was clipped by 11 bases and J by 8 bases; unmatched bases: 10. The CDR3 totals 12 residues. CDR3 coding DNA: TGTGCCTGCCGGACAGGGCTCGGCGGCTACACCTTC. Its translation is CACRTGLGGYTF.

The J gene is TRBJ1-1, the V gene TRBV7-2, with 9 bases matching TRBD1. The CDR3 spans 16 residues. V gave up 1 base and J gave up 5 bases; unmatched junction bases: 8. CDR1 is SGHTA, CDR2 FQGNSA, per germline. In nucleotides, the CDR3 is TGTGCCAGCAGCTTAGGGACAGGGGCTGTAGTTACTGAAGCTTTCTTT. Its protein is CASSLGTGAVVTEAFF.

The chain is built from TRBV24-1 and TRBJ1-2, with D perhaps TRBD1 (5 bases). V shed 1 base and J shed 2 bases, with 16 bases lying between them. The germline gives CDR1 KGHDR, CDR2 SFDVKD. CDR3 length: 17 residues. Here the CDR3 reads CATSDFHMDTTNYGYTF. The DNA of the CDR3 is TGTGCCACCAGTGATTTCCACATGGACACCACAAACTATGGCTACACCTTC.

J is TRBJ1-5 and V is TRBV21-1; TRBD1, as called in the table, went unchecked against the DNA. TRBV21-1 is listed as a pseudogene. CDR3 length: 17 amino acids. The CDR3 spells CASSPRQGLNSNQPQHF. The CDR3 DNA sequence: TGTGCCAGCAGCCCGCGACAGGGGTTAAATAGCAATCAGCCCCAGCATTTT.

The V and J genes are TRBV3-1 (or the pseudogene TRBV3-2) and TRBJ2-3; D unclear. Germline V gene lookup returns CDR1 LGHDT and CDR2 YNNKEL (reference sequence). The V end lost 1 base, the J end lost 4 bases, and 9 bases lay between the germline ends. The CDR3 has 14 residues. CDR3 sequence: CASSQVASADTQYF. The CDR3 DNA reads TGTGCCAGCAGCCAAGTAGCTAGTGCAGATACGCAGTATTTT.

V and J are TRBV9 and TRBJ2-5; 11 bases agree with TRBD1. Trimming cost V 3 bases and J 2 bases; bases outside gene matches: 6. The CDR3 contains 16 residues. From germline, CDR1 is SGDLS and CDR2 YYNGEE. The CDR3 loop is CASSARDRGGQETQYF. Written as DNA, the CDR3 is TGTGCCAGCAGCGCACGGGACAGGGGGGGGCAAGAGACCCAGTACTTC.

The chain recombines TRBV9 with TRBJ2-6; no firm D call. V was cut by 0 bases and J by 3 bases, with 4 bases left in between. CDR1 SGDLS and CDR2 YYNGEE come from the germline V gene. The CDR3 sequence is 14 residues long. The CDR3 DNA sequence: TGTGCCAGCAGCGTAGGTAGTGGGGCCAACGTCCTGACTTTC. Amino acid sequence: CASSVGSGANVLTF.

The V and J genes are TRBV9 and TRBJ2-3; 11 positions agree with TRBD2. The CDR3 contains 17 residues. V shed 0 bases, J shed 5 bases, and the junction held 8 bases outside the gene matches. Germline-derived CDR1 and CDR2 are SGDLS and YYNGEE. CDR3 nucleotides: TGTGCCAGCAGCGTAGCTGGTAGCGGGGGGGCAGGAGATACGCAGTATTTT. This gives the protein CASSVAGSGGAGDTQYF.

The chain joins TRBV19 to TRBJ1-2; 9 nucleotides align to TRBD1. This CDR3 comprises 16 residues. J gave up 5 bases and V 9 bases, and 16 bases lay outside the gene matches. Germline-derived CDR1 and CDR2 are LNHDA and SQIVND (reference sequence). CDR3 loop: CASAPGQGMFLYGYTF. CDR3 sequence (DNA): TGTGCCAGCGCACCGGGACAGGGAATGTTTTTGTATGGCTACACCTTC.

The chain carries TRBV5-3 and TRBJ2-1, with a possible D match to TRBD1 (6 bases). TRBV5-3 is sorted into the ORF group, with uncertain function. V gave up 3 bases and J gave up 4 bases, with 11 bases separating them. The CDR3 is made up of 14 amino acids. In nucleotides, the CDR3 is TGTGCCAGAAGCTCAGGGACACTATACAATGAGCAGTTCTTC. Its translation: CARSSGTLYNEQFF.

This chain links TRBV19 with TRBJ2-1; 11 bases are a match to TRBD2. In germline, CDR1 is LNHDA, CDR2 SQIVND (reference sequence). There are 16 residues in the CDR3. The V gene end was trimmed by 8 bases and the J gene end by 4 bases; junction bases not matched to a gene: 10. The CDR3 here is CASQTLLAGGYNEQFF. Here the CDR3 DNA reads TGTGCCAGTCAAACCCTGCTAGCGGGGGGATACAATGAGCAGTTCTTC.

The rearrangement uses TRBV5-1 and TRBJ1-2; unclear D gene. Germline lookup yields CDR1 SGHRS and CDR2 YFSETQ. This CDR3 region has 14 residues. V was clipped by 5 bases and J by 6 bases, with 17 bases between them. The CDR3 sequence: CASRFVGVEDGYTF. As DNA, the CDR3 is TGCGCCAGCAGATTCGTAGGTGTGGAGGATGGCTACACCTTC.

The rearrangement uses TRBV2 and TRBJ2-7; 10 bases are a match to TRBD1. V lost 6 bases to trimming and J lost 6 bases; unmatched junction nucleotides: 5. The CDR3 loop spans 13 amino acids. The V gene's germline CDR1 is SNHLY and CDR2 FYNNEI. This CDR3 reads CASRVDRGGEQYF. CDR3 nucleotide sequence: TGTGCCAGCAGGGTGGACAGGGGGGGCGAGCAGTACTTC. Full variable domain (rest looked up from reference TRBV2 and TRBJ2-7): EPEVTQTPSHQVTQMGQEVILRCVPISNHLYFYWYRQILGQKVEFLVSFYNNEISEKSEIFDDQFSVERPDGSNFTLKIRSTKLEDSAMYFCASRVDRGGEQYFGPGTRLTVT.

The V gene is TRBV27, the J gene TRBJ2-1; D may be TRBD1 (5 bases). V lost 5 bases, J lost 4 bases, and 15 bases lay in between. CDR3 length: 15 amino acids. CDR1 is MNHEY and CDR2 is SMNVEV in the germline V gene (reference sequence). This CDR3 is CASSTPGSGYNEQFF. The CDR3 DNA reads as TGTGCCAGCAGTACCCCAGGGTCTGGGTACAATGAGCAGTTCTTC.

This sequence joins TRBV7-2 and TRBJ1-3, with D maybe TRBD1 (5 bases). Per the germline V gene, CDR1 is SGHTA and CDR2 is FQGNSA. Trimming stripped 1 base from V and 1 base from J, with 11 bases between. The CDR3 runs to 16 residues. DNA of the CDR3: TGTGCCAGCAGCTTAGGAATCCGGGGGTCTGGAAACACCATATATTTT. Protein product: CASSLGIRGSGNTIYF.

The CDR3 coding sequence is TGTGCCAGCAGCGGACAGGCTGTTGCCTACTATGGCTACACCTTC. Translated: CASSGQAVAYYGYTF. The rearrangement joins TRBV9 to TRBJ1-2; D possibly corresponds to TRBD1 (6 bases). CDR3 length: 15 amino acids. The ends were cut back, 3 bases at V and 3 bases at J, with 15 bases in the middle. The germline gives CDR1 SGDLS, CDR2 YYNGEE.

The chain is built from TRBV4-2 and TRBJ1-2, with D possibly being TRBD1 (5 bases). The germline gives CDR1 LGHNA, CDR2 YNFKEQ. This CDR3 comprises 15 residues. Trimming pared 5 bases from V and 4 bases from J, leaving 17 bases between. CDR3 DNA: TGTGCCAGCAGCTCCCCCCGGGGGTACCTCTATGGCTACACCTTC. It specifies CASSSPRGYLYGYTF.

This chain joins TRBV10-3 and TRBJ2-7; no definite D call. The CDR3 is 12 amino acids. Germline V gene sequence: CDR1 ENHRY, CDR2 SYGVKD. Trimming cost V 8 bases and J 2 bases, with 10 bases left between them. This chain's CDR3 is CAIRDTTYEQYF. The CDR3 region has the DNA TGTGCCATCCGAGACACCACCTACGAGCAGTACTTC.

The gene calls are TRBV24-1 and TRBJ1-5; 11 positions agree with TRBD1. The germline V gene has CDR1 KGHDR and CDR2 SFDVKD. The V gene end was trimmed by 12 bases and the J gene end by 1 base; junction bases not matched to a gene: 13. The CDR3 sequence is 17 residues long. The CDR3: CAVPGQGVFVSNQPQHF. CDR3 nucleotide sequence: TGTGCCGTTCCGGGACAGGGGGTTTTTGTAAGCAATCAGCCCCAGCATTTT.

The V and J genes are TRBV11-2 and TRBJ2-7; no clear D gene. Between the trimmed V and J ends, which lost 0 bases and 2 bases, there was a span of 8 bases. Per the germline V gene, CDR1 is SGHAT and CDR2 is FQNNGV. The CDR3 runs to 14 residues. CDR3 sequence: CASSLDPTAYEQYF. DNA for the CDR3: TGTGCCAGCAGCTTAGATCCAACAGCCTACGAGCAGTACTTC.